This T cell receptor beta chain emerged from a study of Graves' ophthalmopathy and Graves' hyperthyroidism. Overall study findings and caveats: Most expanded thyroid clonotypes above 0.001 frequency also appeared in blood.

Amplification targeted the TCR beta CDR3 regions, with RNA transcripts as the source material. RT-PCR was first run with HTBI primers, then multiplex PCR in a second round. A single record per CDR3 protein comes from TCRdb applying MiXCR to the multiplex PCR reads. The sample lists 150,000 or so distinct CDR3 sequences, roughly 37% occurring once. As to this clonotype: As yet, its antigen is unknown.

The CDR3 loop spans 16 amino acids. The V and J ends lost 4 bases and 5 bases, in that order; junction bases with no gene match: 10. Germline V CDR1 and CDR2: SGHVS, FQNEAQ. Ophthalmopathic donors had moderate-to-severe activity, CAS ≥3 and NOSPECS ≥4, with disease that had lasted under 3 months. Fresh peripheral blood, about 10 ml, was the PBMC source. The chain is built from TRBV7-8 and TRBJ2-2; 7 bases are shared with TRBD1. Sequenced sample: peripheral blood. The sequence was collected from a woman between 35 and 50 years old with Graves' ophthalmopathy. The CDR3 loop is CASSSDRTGQTGELFF. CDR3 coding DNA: TGTGCCAGCAGCTCCGACCGGACAGGCCAAACCGGGGAGCTGTTTTTT.